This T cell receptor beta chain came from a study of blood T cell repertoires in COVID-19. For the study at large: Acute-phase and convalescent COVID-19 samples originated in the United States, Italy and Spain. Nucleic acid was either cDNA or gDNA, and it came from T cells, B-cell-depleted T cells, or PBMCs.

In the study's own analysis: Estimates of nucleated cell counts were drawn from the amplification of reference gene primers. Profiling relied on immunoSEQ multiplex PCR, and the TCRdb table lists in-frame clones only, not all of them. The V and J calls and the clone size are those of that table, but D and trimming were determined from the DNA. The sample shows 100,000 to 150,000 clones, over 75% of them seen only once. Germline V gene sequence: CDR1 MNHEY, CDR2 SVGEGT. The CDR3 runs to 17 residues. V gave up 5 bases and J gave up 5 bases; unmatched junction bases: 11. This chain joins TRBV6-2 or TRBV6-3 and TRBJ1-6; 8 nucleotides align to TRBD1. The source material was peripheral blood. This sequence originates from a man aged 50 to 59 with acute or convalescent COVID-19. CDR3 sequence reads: CASSPWTGLMDNSPLHF. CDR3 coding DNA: TGTGCCAGCAGTCCCTGGACAGGGCTGATGGATAATTCACCCCTCCACTTT.